The 15 T cell receptor beta chains listed next were all sequenced from one sample in a study of blood T cell repertoires in COVID-19. Profiled with immunoSEQ multiplex PCR; TCRdb holds only in-frame clones, not every one. Counted here are fewer than 200,000 clones, under 85% occurring once; the ten biggest clones make up 1.2%. The sample consisted of peripheral blood. These TCRs come from a man in his 60s who had recovered from COVID-19.

CDR3 coding DNA: TGTGCCAGCAGCTTCCTCACAACAGGGGGCGAGGGCTACACCTTC. This gives the protein CASSFLTTGGEGYTF. The rearrangement links TRBV14 to TRBJ1-2, with 9 bases fitting TRBD1. Germline CDR1 and CDR2: SGHDN and FVKESK. The ends lost 5 bases at V and 8 bases at J; junction bases unmatched: 12. This CDR3 comprises 15 residues.

This chain links TRBV9 with TRBJ1-2; 7 bases map to TRBD1. This CDR3 is 15 amino acids long. Germline V lookup: CDR1 SGDLS, CDR2 YYNGEE. V was pared by 2 bases and J by 4 bases, with 8 bases of the junction left unmatched. The CDR3 DNA is TGTGCCAGCAGCGTGACAGGGTCCGCGGGCTATGGCTACACCTTC. Residues: CASSVTGSAGYGYTF.

This clone was observed once. The CDR3 sequence is CASSLGTSGGYSYEQYF. As DNA, the CDR3 is TGTGCCAGCAGCCTCGGGACTAGCGGGGGTTACTCCTACGAGCAGTACTTC. The J gene is TRBJ2-7, the V gene TRBV7-8, with TRBD2 identical over 14 bases. The CDR3 length is 17 residues. Germline V lookup: CDR1 SGHVS, CDR2 FQNEAQ. Trimming at V came to 5 bases and at J to 0 bases, leaving 6 bases not matched to a gene.

This sequence joins TRBV6-6 and TRBJ2-2; 10 bases are a match to TRBD1. The CDR3 is 15 residues long. V lost 5 bases and J lost 5; bases outside the gene matches: 5. Germline values: CDR1 MNHNY, CDR2 SVGAGI (reference sequence). The CDR3 region is CASSVQGQGTGELFF. The CDR3 coding sequence is TGTGCCAGCAGTGTTCAGGGACAGGGGACCGGGGAGCTGTTTTTT.

The V call is TRBV12-3 or TRBV12-4, the J call TRBJ2-3, with a possible D match to TRBD2 (6 bases). Trimming took off 6 bases at V and 3 bases at J, with 7 bases between the two ends. The CDR3 has 12 residues. The CDR3 here is CASRAGTDTQYF. The CDR3 DNA is TGTGCCAGCAGGGCGGGGACAGATACGCAGTATTTT.

The chain joins TRBV15 to TRBJ2-2; D is unclear. Germline V CDR1 and CDR2: LNHNV, YYDKDF (reference sequence). Trimming pared 0 bases from V and 5 bases from J, leaving 13 bases between. The CDR3 has 16 residues. The CDR3 DNA reads TGTGCCACCAGCAGAGATCTGCAGGCTGGGACCGGGGAGCTGTTTTTT. This codes for CATSRDLQAGTGELFF. Combining the CDR3 with reference TRBV15 and TRBJ2-2 gives the whole variable domain DAMVIQNPRYQVTQFGKPVTLSCSQTLNHNVMYWYQQKSSQAPKLLFHYYDKDFNNEADTPDNFQSRRPNTSFCFLDIRSPGLGDTAMYLCATSRDLQAGTGELFFGEGSRLTVL.

CDR3 residues: CASSLIRDTQYF. The CDR3, as DNA: TGTGCCAGCAGCTTAATTCGGGATACGCAGTATTTT. The chain is built from TRBV7-9 and TRBJ2-3, with D hard to call. Germline assignment: CDR1 SEHNR and CDR2 FQNEAQ (reference sequence). Trimming took 2 bases from V and 6 from J, leaving 6 bases between them. The CDR3 is 12 residues long.

The CDR3 DNA reads as TGCGCCAGCAGCCAAGAGGCCGACAGGGGAAACACCATATATTTT. Translated, it gives CASSQEADRGNTIYF. This chain joins TRBV4-3 and TRBJ1-3, with a weak D call TRBD1 (6 bases). Germline V gives CDR1 LGHNA, CDR2 YSLEER. V gave up 0 bases and J gave up 4 bases, with 10 bases separating them. The CDR3 length is 15 residues.

The chain combines TRBV5-5 with TRBJ1-2, with D unresolved. The V end was cut by 0 bases, the J end by 8 bases, with 20 bases between. CDR3 length equals 16 residues. Looked up from germline, CDR1 is SGHKS and CDR2 is YYEKEE (reference sequence). The CDR3 reads CASSLGLSGLRNGYTF. CDR3 coding DNA: TGTGCCAGCAGCTTGGGCCTATCGGGATTACGGAACGGCTACACCTTC.

V usage is TRBV7-2 and J usage is TRBJ2-1; D might be TRBD1 (6 bases). V shed 0 bases and J shed 3 bases, with 12 bases lying between them. CDR3 length: 16 amino acids. CDR1 and CDR2 from the germline V gene are SGHTA and FQGNSA. CDR3 bases: TGTGCCAGCAGCTTAGCGGTCCAGGGGCTCTACAATGAGCAGTTCTTC. Translation gives CASSLAVQGLYNEQFF.

The chain carries TRBV18 and TRBJ2-7; 10 bases match TRBD1. CDR1 KGHSH and CDR2 LQKENI come from the germline V gene. The ends lost 2 bases at V and 2 bases at J; junction bases unmatched: 3. The length of the CDR3 is 15 residues. The CDR3 DNA is TGTGCCAGCTCACCAGGGGGACAGGGGACCTACGAGCAGTACTTC. Protein: CASSPGGQGTYEQYF. Complete variable domain (other parts from reference TRBV18 and TRBJ2-7): NAGVMQNPRHLVRRRGQEARLRCSPMKGHSHVYWYRQLPEEGLKFMVYLQKENIIDESGMPKERFSAEFPKEGPSILRIQQVVRGDSAAYFCASSPGGQGTYEQYFGPGTRLTVT.

A word on this clone: The sample contains more than one DNA sequence encoding this CDR3. This chain connects TRBV9 to TRBJ2-5; 7 positions agree with TRBD1. V lost 4 bases, J lost 0 bases, and 3 bases stayed unmatched. This CDR3 comprises 14 residues. CDR1 and CDR2 from the germline V gene are SGDLS and YYNGEE. As DNA, the CDR3 is TGTGCCAGCAGCCGTACAGGGGACCAAGAGACCCAGTACTTC. It is translated as CASSRTGDQETQYF. The entire variable domain, with the rest obtained from reference TRBV9 and TRBJ2-5, is as follows: DSGVTQTPKHLITATGQRVTLRCSPRSGDLSVYWYQQSLDQGLQFLIQYYNGEERAKGNILERFSAQQFPDLHSELNLSSLELGDSALYFCASSRTGDQETQYFGPGTRLLVL.

This chain joins TRBV9 and TRBJ1-1, with D maybe TRBD1 (5 bases). This CDR3 is built from 14 residues. Trimming took off 3 bases at V and 1 base at J, with 10 bases between the two ends. Germline CDR1 and CDR2: SGDLS and YYNGEE. For the CDR3, the DNA is TGTGCCAGCAGCGCCCCCGGGGGGAACACTGAAGCTTTCTTT. Translated: CASSAPGGNTEAFF.

V gene TRBV18 combines with J gene TRBJ1-1, with D possibly TRBD1 on 6 matching bases. Germline V lookup: CDR1 KGHSH, CDR2 LQKENI. Trimming pared 6 bases from V and 1 base from J, leaving 12 bases between. This CDR3 is built from 14 residues. CDR3 bases: TGTGCCAGCTCGCGGGGGGGGCGGAACACTGAAGCTTTCTTT. It encodes CASSRGGRNTEAFF.

This sequence joins TRBV28 and TRBJ1-5; D not resolved. V shed 6 bases and J shed 5 bases, with 8 bases lying between them. The CDR3 contains 12 residues. Germline assignment: CDR1 MDHEN and CDR2 SYDVKM. As DNA, the CDR3 is TGTGCCAGCAGAACTTCGGATCAGCCCCAGCATTTT. This translates into CASRTSDQPQHF.